These 2 T cell receptor beta chains were sequenced from one sample in a study of human T cells and chemical hapten exposure. Each CDR3 protein gets one entry after TCRdb re-called the RACE reads with MiXCR. The table has 55,000 to 85,000 distinct CDR3 sequences, roughly 9.8% seen once; the top ten hold less than 4%. The time point denotes: patch test 1, 2 weeks after DPC sensitization. Specified treatment: therapeutic diphenylcyclopropenone sensitization with weekly scalp DPC. The sequencing here drew on whole blood, taken in connection with sensitization to the hapten diphenylcyclopropenone (DPC). The receptors were sampled from a woman in her 40s with alopecia areata. Some clones in this sample may be carry-over from other donors' samples.

This clonotype was recorded a few times. The V gene is TRBV12-3 or TRBV12-4, the J gene TRBJ2-1; D gene uncertain. The CDR3 has 13 amino acids. The germline V and J ends were trimmed by 6 bases and 4 bases, with 10 bases remaining between them. DNA for the CDR3: TGTGCCAGCAGACCGGGCCCGTACAATGAGCAGTTCTTC. The encoded protein is CASRPGPYNEQFF.

The chain carries TRBV29-1 and TRBJ2-4, with D perhaps TRBD1 (6 bases). Between the trimmed V and J ends, which lost 3 bases and 2 bases, there was a span of 14 bases. Germline CDR1 is SQVTM and CDR2 is ANQGSEA. There are 15 residues in the CDR3. The CDR3 protein is CSVEGPQGTKNIQYF. CDR3 DNA sequence: TGCAGCGTTGAGGGACCTCAGGGGACCAAAAACATTCAGTACTTC. The whole variable domain, filled in from reference TRBV29-1 and TRBJ2-4, reads SAVISQKPSRDICQRGTSLTIQCQVDSQVTMMFWYRQQPGQSLTLIATANQGSEATYESGFVIDKFPISRPNLTFSTLTVSNMSPEDSSIYLCSVEGPQGTKNIQYFGAGTRLSVL.